Below are 13 T cell receptor beta chains sequenced from a single sample in a study of blood T cell repertoires in COVID-19. Sequencing used immunoSEQ multiplex PCR; TCRdb keeps in-frame clones, though not all of them. This repertoire shows 61,000 or so clones, about 88% found once; its top ten account for 20% to 25%. Material for sequencing was peripheral blood. These receptors all stem from a woman aged 50 to 65 with active or convalescent COVID-19.

The rearrangement links TRBV5-1 to TRBJ1-6; D unresolved. This CDR3 has 14 residues. With 6 bases removed from V and 8 bases from J, the gap between germline ends came to 15 bases. CDR1 SGHRS and CDR2 YFSETQ come from the germline V gene. In DNA, the CDR3 is TGCGCCAGCAAACAGAACAGTCACGATTCACCCCTCCACTTT. Protein sequence: CASKQNSHDSPLHF.

This chain uses TRBV2 with TRBJ2-2; no reliable D call. With 8 bases removed from V and 2 bases from J, the gap between germline ends came to 6 bases. The germline V gene has CDR1 SNHLY and CDR2 FYNNEI. The CDR3 has 12 residues. CDR3 in DNA: TGTGCCAGCTTTAGTAACACCGGGGAGCTGTTTTTT. As protein: CASFSNTGELFF. The variable domain in full, with the rest retrieved from reference TRBV2 and TRBJ2-2, is EPEVTQTPSHQVTQMGQEVILRCVPISNHLYFYWYRQILGQKVEFLVSFYNNEISEKSEIFDDQFSVERPDGSNFTLKIRSTKLEDSAMYFCASFSNTGELFFGEGSRLTVL.

This clone was found once. The CDR3 nucleotides are TGTGCCAGCAGCGGGGCAGGGAACACTGAAGCTTTCTTT. Its translation is CASSGAGNTEAFF. J is TRBJ1-1 and V is TRBV7-6; tentative D call: TRBD1 (5 bases). Germline values: CDR1 SGHVS, CDR2 FNYEAQ. The ends were cut back, 5 bases at V and 1 base at J, with 8 bases in the middle. The CDR3 is 13 amino acids.

J is TRBJ1-1 and V is TRBV3-1 (or the pseudogene TRBV3-2); 9 bases agree with TRBD1. The CDR3 runs to 17 residues. CDR1 and CDR2 (germline): LGHDT, YNNKEL (reference sequence). The trim removed 1 base at V and 2 bases at J, leaving 8 bases unmatched. CDR3 DNA sequence: TGTGCCAGCAGCCAAGTGATACAGGGGGCCGTTAACACTGAAGCTTTCTTT. Translation gives CASSQVIQGAVNTEAFF.

The chain combines TRBV19 with TRBJ1-6; D gene unclear. Germline V gives CDR1 LNHDA, CDR2 SQIVND (reference sequence). V was shortened by 5 bases and J by 6 bases, with 8 bases between the two germline ends. The CDR3 has 13 residues. This chain's CDR3 is CASSQTGNSPLHF. CDR3 coding DNA: TGTGCCAGTAGTCAGACGGGTAATTCACCCCTCCACTTT.

The gene calls are TRBV6-4 and TRBJ2-6, with 8 bases lining up with TRBD2. The CDR3 extends over 16 amino acids. V was pared by 5 bases and J by 0 bases, with 3 bases of the junction left unmatched. Germline V gene data show CDR1 as MRHNA and CDR2 as SNTAGT. The chain's CDR3 is CASSTSGSSGANVLTF. CDR3 coding DNA: TGTGCCAGCAGTACCAGCGGGAGCTCTGGGGCCAACGTCCTGACTTTC.

J is TRBJ2-7 and V is TRBV11-3; TRBD1 matches 9 bases. The length of the CDR3 is 15 residues. From germline, CDR1 is SGHNT and CDR2 YENEEA. With V trimmed by 1 base and J by 3 bases, 4 bases remained unmatched. CDR3 DNA: TGTGCCAGCAGCTTAGGACAGGGGGAACTCTACGAGCAGTACTTC. Encoded protein: CASSLGQGELYEQYF.

The chain employs TRBV30 and TRBJ2-3; 8 bases line up with TRBD2. The V segment lost 1 base and the J segment 12 bases; nucleotides outside the gene matches: 6. Germline V gene sequence: CDR1 GTSNPN, CDR2 SVGIG (reference sequence). The CDR3 is 12 residues long. The CDR3 sequence is CAWSEPGGRQYF. The CDR3 coding sequence is TGTGCCTGGAGTGAACCGGGAGGGCGACAGTATTTT.

The genes are TRBV24-1 and TRBJ2-2; D is possibly TRBD1 (5 bases). This CDR3 is built from 15 residues. Germline V gene sequence: CDR1 KGHDR, CDR2 SFDVKD. Trimming took off 5 bases at V and 4 bases at J, with 13 bases between the two ends. CDR3 loop: CATSARDRGTGELFF. Here the CDR3 DNA reads TGTGCCACCAGTGCCAGGGATCGTGGCACCGGGGAGCTGTTTTTT.

The V gene is TRBV2, the J gene TRBJ2-3, with a tentative D call TRBD1 (5 bases). Germline loops: CDR1 SNHLY, CDR2 FYNNEI. V lost 4 bases and J lost 3, with 11 bases in between. The CDR3 consists of 14 residues. The CDR3 reads CASSAGRDTDTQYF. Written as DNA, the CDR3 is TGTGCCAGCAGTGCTGGCAGGGATACAGATACGCAGTATTTT.

CDR3 bases: TGTGCCAGTTCGACAGGCTCCTATAATTCACCCCTCCACTTT. Translation gives CASSTGSYNSPLHF. This chain joins TRBV27 and TRBJ1-6, with D tentatively TRBD1 (6 bases). The germline gives CDR1 MNHEY, CDR2 SMNVEV (reference sequence). Deletions cut 9 bases from V and 0 bases from J, with 9 bases between. This CDR3 is 14 amino acids long.

The chain employs TRBV9 and TRBJ2-3, with D possibly being TRBD2 (6 bases). The CDR3 is 15 amino acids. Germline values: CDR1 SGDLS, CDR2 YYNGEE. Between the trimmed V and J ends, which lost 0 bases and 5 bases, there was a span of 13 bases. Here the CDR3 reads CASSVGPQGGDTQYF. The CDR3 region has the DNA TGTGCCAGCAGCGTAGGTCCCCAGGGAGGAGATACGCAGTATTTT.

This clone was seen just once. The chain combines TRBV19 with TRBJ2-1; TRBD1 matches at 7 bases. Germline lookup yields CDR1 LNHDA and CDR2 SQIVND (reference sequence). The trim removed 4 bases at V and 5 bases at J, leaving 8 bases unmatched. The CDR3 has 15 amino acids. DNA for the CDR3: TGTGCCAGTAGTACCCCCGGACAGGCTCACAATGAGCAGTTCTTC. Its translation: CASSTPGQAHNEQFF.